The present TCR beta chain was sequenced within a study of cytomegalovirus exposure and HLA in healthy donors (dated by TCRdb to the late 2010s). About the study as a whole: According to a later analysis, one platform produced both the 100 to 150 validation repertoires and the 700 or so repertoires of the first cohort. Along with the roughly 670-subject first cohort, a separate validation cohort of over a hundred different subjects was used. The aim of the study was to test whether cataloging public T cell receptors could identify signatures of past pathogen exposure. The study combined high-throughput TCR immunosequencing, statistical association of individual TCRs with disease status, and machine learning to predict cytomegalovirus infection status.

About this clone: Its antigen is unknown. No qualities accompany the bases; no much larger clone lies one base away.

The library came from the immunoSEQ multiplex PCR assay. As for the authors' bioinformatics: A statistical classification framework was built to diagnose cytomegalovirus status from the catalog of TCR beta chain sequences. Sourced from immuneACCESS, this table was stored by TCRdb with only in-frame sequences that have V and J called. A share of the clones is absent; for the studies checked, an unresolved V gene accounts for under half, and the remainder has no known explanation. That table furnishes V, J and clone size, whereas the DNA furnished D and trimming. Here the sample has 300,000 to 350,000 clones; roughly 88% occur a single time. The ten biggest clones cover more than 0.95% of the sample. The donors belonged to the validation cohort of over a hundred subjects, which was separate from the roughly 700-subject first cohort. Overall study results and their limits: According to the authors, the approach could potentially be generalized to other disease states and immunological phenotypes. A later analysis found that TCRs clustered in the first cohort also tended to co-occur in the approximately 120 validation repertoires, with 94% of cluster scores above 0. A total of about 150 TCR beta chains were listed by the study as associated with cytomegalovirus. The classifier was reported to diagnose cytomegalovirus status with high specificity and sensitivity in both the original and validation cohorts. Across donors, most TCR sequences were observed very rarely, whereas some public TCRs were present in many individuals. A later analysis lacked HLA typing for the validation cohort, so it scored co-occurrence in that cohort across all 120 or so repertoires. A few of the identified cytomegalovirus-associated TCR beta chains were confirmed in vitro to be specific for cytomegalovirus antigens.

Sequencing was performed on PBMCs. The sequence came from a man aged 25-45 years in good health and CMV-seronegative.

The CDR3 protein is CASSAMDRSSYNEQFF. The nucleotides read TGTGCCAGCAGCGCAATGGACAGAAGCTCCTACAATGAGCAGTTCTTC. Recombination connected TRBV7-9 to TRBJ2-1; a weak D assignment points to TRBD1 (6 bases agree). V is reduced by 5 bases and J by 0 bases, leaving a spacing of 14 bases between them. From the cysteine up to the phenylalanine, the CDR3 has a length of 16 residues. Just CDR3 DNA is preserved here, 48 bases in frame from base 1. The germline V gene (reference sequence) sets CDR1 to SEHNR and CDR2 to FQNEAQ. The full variable domain, completed from the reference TRBV7-9 and TRBJ2-1 proteins outside the CDR3, reads DTGVSQNPRHKITKRGQNVTFRCDPISEHNRLYWYRQTLGQGPEFLTYFQNEAQLEKSRLLSDRFSAERPKGSFSTLEIQRTEQGDSAMYLCASSAMDRSSYNEQFFGPGTRLTVL.